Each of the 5 T cell receptor beta chains below was sequenced from the same sample in a study of blood T cell repertoires in COVID-19. Method: immunoSEQ multiplex PCR; TCRdb's copy keeps in-frame clones and lacks some. This table holds tens of thousands of clones, 75% to 90% found once. Sequencing was done on a sample of peripheral blood. These receptors originate from a human donor with active COVID-19. The donor label of this sample is uncertain.

The chain employs TRBV5-5 and TRBJ1-4, with a possible D match to TRBD1 (6 bases). V lost 2 bases, J lost 3 bases, and 14 bases lay in between. This CDR3 spans 16 amino acids. The germline gives CDR1 SGHKS, CDR2 YYEKEE (reference sequence). The DNA for the CDR3 is TGTGCCAGCAGCTTAACAGGGACGATGCCTAATGAAAAACTGTTTTTT. As protein: CASSLTGTMPNEKLFF.

CDR3 nucleotide sequence: TGTGCCAGCAGTCGTCGTCGACAGGCGAACACTGAAGCTTTCTTT. Its translation: CASSRRRQANTEAFF. The V and J genes are TRBV27 and TRBJ1-1, with a tentative D call TRBD1 (6 bases). Trimming stripped 5 bases from V and 1 base from J, with 14 bases between. CDR1 and CDR2 from the germline V gene are MNHEY and SMNVEV (reference sequence). CDR3 length: 15 residues.

This chain joins TRBV18 and TRBJ2-1, with 8 positions matching TRBD1. V dropped 4 bases and J dropped 9; count of bases not matched to a gene: 5. There are 13 residues in the CDR3. CDR1 is KGHSH and CDR2 is LQKENI in the germline V gene. The CDR3 nucleotides read TGTGCCAGCTCACGGACAGGGTCCTCTGAGCAGTTCTTC. Its protein product is CASSRTGSSEQFF.

The genes are TRBV10-3 and TRBJ1-5; D is unresolved. The germline V and J ends were trimmed by 6 bases and 3 bases, with 9 bases remaining between them. This CDR3 has 13 amino acids. Germline loops: CDR1 ENHRY, CDR2 SYGVKD. The CDR3 DNA follows: TGTGCCATCAGGGAGGCAGACAATCAGCCCCAGCATTTT. Translated, it gives CAIREADNQPQHF.

The V gene is TRBV19, the J gene TRBJ2-1, with 7 bases lining up with TRBD1. CDR3 length: 15 amino acids. V gave up 5 bases and J gave up 9 bases; unmatched junction bases: 13. Germline V lookup: CDR1 LNHDA, CDR2 SQIVND (reference sequence). This CDR3 is CASSLANRGIGEQFF. Written as DNA, the CDR3 is TGTGCCAGTAGTTTAGCGAACAGGGGAATCGGTGAGCAGTTCTTC.